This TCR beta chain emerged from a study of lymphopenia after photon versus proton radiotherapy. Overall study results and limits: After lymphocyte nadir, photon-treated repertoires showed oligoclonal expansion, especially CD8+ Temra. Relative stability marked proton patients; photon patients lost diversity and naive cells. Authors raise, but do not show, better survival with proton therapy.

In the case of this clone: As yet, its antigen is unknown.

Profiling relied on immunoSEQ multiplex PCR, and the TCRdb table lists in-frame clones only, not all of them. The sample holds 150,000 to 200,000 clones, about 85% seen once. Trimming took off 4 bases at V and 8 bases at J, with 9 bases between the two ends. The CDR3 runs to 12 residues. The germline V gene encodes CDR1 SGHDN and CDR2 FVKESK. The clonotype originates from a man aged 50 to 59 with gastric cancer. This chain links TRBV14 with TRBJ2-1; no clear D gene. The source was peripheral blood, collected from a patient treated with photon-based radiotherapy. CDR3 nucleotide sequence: TGTGCCAGCAGCCCCTTGGGGTATGAGCAGTTCTTC. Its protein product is CASSPLGYEQFF.